Below, one T cell receptor (beta chain) is given with its context. In the source study's methods: Counts of nucleated cells, estimated from reference gene primer amplification, were obtained. Clones were sequenced by immunoSEQ multiplex PCR, and TCRdb holds only the in-frame ones, with some missing. V and J calls and clone size come straight from that table; D and trimming were deduced from the DNA. The sample lists about 250,000 clones; 86% were seen once. With 2 bases clipped from V and 2 bases from J, the junction kept 8 bases outside the gene matches. Germline values: CDR1 SNHLY, CDR2 FYNNEI. CDR3 length: 16 residues. These data originate in a study of blood T cell repertoires in COVID-19. Study-level background: Sites in the United States, Italy and Spain provided acute and convalescent COVID-19 samples. In each case, the material was cDNA or gDNA derived from T cells, B-cell-depleted T cells, or PBMCs.

This clonotype was sampled from a woman in her sixties or seventies who had recovered from COVID-19. The source material was peripheral blood. V is TRBV2 and J is TRBJ1-2, with 7 bases matching TRBD1. The CDR3 sequence: CASSEKQQGENYGYTF. CDR3 coding DNA: TGTGCCAGCAGTGAAAAACAGCAGGGGGAGAACTATGGCTACACCTTC.